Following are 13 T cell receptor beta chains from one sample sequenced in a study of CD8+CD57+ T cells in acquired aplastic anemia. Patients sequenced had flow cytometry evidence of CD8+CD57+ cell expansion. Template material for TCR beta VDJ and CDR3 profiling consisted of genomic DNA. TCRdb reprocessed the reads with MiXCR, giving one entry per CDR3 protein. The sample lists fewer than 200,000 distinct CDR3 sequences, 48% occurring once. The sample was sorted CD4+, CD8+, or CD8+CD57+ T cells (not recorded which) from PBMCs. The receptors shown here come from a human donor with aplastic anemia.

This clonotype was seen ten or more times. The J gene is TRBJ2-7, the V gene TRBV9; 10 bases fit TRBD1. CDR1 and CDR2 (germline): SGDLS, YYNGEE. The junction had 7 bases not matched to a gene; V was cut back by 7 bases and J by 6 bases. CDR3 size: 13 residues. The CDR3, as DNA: TGTGCCAGCCAACCCGGGACAGGGGCCGAGCAGTACTTC. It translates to CASQPGTGAEQYF.

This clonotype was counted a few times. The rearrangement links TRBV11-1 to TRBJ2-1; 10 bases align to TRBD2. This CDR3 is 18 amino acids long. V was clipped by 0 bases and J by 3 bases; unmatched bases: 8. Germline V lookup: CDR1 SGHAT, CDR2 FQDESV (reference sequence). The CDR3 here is CASSLARVAGGHYNEQFF. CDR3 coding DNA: TGTGCCAGCAGCTTAGCGCGCGTAGCGGGGGGCCACTACAATGAGCAGTTCTTC.

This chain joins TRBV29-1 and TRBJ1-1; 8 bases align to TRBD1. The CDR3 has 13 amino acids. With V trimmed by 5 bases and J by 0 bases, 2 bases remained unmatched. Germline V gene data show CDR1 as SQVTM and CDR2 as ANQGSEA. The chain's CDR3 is CSVLTGVNTEAFF. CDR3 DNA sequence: TGCAGCGTTCTGACAGGGGTGAACACTGAAGCTTTCTTT.

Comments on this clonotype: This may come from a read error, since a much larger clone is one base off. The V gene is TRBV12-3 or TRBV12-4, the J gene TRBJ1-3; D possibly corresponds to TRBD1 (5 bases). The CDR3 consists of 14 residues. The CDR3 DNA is TGTGCCAGCAGTCCCCAGGGAATTGGAAACACCTTATATTTT. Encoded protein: CASSPQGIGNTLYF.

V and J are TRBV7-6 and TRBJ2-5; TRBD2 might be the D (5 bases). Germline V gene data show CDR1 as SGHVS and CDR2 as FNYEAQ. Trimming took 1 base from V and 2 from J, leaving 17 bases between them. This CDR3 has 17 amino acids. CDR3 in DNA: TGTGCCAGCAGCTTAGATCTGGGTTACGGGGAGCAAGAGACCCAGTACTTC. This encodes CASSLDLGYGEQETQYF.

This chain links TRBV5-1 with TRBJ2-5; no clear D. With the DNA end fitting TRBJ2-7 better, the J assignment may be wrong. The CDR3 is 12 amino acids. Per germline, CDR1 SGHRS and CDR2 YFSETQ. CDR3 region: CASSHGSHEQYF. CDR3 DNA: TGCGCCAGCAGTCATGGGTCACACGAGCAGTACTTC.

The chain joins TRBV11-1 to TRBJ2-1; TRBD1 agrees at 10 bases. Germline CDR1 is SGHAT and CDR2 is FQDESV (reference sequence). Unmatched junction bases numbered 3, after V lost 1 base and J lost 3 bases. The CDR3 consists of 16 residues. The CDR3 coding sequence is TGTGCCAGCAGCTTAGACCGGACAGGGGGCTACAATGAGCAGTTCTTC. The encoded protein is CASSLDRTGGYNEQFF.

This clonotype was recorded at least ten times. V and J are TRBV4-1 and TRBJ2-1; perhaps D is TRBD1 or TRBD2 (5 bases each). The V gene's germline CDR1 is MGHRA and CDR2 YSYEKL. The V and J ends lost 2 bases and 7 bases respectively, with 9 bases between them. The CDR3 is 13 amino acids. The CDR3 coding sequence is TGCGCCAGCAGCCAACGGGACGGTAATGAGCAGTTCTTC. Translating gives CASSQRDGNEQFF.

In DNA form, the CDR3 reads TGTGCCACCAGCAGAGATAAAGGGTATGGTTCACCCCTCCACTTT. Amino acids: CATSRDKGYGSPLHF. V is TRBV15 and J is TRBJ1-6; D is undetermined. Germline loops: CDR1 LNHNV, CDR2 YYDKDF (reference sequence). V lost 0 bases and J lost 9, with 12 bases in between. CDR3 length equals 15 residues.

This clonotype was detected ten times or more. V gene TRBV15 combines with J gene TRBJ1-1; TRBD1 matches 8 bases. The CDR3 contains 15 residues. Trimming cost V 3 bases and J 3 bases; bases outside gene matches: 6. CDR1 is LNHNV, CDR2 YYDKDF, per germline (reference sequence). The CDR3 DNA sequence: TGTGCCACCAGCAGCGTGCGGACAGGGTACACTGAAGCTTTCTTT. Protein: CATSSVRTGYTEAFF.

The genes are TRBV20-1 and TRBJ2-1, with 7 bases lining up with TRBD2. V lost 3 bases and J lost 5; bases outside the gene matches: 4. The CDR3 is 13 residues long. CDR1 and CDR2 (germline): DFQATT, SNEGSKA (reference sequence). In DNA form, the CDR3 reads TGCAGTGCTAGTCAACTAGCGAACAATGAGCAGTTCTTC. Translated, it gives CSASQLANNEQFF.

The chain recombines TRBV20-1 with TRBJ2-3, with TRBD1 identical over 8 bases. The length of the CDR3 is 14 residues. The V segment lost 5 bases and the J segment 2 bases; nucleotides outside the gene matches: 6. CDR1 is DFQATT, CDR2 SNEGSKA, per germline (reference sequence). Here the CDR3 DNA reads TGCAGTGCTGTGGACAGGGATAACACAGATACGCAGTATTTT. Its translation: CSAVDRDNTDTQYF.

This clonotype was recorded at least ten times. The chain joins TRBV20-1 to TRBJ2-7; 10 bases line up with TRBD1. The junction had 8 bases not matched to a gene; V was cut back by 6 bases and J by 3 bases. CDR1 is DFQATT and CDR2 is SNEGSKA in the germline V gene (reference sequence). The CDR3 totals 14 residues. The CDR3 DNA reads TGCAGTGCCCGCAGAAGGACAGGGGGCTACGAGCAGTACTTC. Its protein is CSARRRTGGYEQYF.